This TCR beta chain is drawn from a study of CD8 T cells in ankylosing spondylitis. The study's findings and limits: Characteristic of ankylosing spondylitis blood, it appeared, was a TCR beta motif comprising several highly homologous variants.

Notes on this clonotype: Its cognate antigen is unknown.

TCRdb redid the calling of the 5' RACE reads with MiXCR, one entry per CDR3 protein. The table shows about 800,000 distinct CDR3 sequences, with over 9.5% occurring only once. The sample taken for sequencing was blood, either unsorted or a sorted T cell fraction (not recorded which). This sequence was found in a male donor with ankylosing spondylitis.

CDR3 sequence reads: CASSLQTTQETQYF. The DNA of the CDR3 is TGTGCCAGCAGTCTCCAAACTACACAAGAGACCCAGTACTTC. The chain is built from TRBV2 and TRBJ2-5; D is unclear. The V end lost 5 bases, the J end lost 2 bases, and 12 bases lay between the germline ends. The germline CDR1 and CDR2 sequences are SNHLY and FYNNEI. This CDR3 is 14 amino acids long.